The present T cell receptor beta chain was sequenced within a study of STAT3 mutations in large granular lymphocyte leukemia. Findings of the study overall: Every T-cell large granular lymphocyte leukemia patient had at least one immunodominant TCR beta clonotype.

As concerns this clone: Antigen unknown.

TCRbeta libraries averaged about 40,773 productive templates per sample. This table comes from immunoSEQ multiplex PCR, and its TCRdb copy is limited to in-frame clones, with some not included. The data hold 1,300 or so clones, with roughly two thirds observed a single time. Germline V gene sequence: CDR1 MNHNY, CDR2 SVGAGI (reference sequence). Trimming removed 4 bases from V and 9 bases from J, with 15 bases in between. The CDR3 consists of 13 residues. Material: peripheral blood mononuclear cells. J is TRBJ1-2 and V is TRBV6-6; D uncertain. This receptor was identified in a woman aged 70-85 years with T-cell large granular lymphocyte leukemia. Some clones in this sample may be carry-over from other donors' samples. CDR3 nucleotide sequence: TGTGCCAGCAGTTCCCCCGCCGGCGGCAGCTACACCTTC. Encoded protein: CASSSPAGGSYTF.